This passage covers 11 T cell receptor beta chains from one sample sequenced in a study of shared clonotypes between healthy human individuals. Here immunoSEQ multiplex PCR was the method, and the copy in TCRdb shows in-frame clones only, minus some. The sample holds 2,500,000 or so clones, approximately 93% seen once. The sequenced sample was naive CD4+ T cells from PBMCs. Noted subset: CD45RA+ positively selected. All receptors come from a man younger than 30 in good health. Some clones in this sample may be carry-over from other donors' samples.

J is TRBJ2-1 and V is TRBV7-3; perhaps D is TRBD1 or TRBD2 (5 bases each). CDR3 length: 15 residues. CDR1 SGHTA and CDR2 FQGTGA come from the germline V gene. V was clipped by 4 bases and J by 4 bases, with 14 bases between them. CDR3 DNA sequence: TGTGCCAGCAGCTCCAGTGGGACCACATACAATGAGCAGTTCTTC. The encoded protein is CASSSSGTTYNEQFF.

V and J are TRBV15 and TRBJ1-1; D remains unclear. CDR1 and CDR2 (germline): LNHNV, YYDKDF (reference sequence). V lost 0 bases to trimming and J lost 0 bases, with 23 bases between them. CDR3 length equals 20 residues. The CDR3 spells CATSRDTYPAILSVNTEAFF. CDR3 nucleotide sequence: TGTGCCACCAGCAGAGATACCTACCCCGCCATACTATCGGTGAACACTGAAGCTTTCTTT.

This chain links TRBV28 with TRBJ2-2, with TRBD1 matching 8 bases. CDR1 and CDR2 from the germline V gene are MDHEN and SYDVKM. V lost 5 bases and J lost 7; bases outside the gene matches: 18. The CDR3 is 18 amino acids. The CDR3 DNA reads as TGTGCCAGCAGTCCAAGAAGACCGGGACAGGAGTATGGCGGGGAGCTGTTTTTT. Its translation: CASSPRRPGQEYGGELFF.

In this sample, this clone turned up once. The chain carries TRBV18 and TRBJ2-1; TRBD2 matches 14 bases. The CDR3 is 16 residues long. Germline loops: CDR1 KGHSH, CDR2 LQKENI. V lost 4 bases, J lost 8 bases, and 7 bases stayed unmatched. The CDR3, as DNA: TGTGCCAGCTCACTGGGACTAGCGGGAGTTAGCTATGAGCAGTTCTTC. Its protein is CASSLGLAGVSYEQFF.

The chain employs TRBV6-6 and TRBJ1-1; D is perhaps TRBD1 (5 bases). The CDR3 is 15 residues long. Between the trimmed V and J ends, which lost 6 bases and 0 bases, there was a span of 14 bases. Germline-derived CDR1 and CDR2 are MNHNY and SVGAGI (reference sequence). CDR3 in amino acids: CASSLPGGMNTEAFF. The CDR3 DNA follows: TGTGCCAGCAGCCTTCCCGGGGGGATGAACACTGAAGCTTTCTTT.

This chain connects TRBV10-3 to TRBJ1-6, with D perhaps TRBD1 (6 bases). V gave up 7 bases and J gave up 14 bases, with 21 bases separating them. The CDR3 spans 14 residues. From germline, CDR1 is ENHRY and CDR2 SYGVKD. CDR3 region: CAIMREGEATTLHF. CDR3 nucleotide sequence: TGTGCCATCATGAGGGAGGGGGAAGCAACCACCCTCCACTTT.

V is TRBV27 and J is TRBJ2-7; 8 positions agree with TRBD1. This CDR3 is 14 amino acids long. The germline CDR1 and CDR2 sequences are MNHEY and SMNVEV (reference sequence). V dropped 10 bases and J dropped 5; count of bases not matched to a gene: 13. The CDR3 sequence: CATSPRQGYHEQYF. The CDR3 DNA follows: TGTGCCACCTCGCCCCGACAGGGGTACCACGAGCAGTACTTC.

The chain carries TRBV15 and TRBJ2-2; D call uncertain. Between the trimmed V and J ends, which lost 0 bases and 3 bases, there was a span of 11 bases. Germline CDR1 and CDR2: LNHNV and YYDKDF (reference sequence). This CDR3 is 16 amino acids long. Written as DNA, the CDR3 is TGTGCCACCAGCAGAGATAGGCCAGAGTACACCGGGGAGCTGTTTTTT. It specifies CATSRDRPEYTGELFF.

Written as DNA, the CDR3 is TGTGCCAGCAGCACGGCCGGGACAGGGGTAGGCGAGCAGTACTTC. It specifies CASSTAGTGVGEQYF. The chain links TRBV7-6 to TRBJ2-7; 10 nucleotides match TRBD1. Germline V gene data show CDR1 as SGHVS and CDR2 as FNYEAQ. CDR3 size: 15 residues. The V segment lost 5 bases and the J segment 6 bases; nucleotides outside the gene matches: 10. The entire variable domain, with the rest obtained from reference TRBV7-6 and TRBJ2-7, is as follows: GAGVSQSPRYKVTKRGQDVALRCDPISGHVSLYWYRQALGQGPEFLTYFNYEAQQDKSGLPNDRFSAERPEGSISTLTIQRTEQRDSAMYRCASSTAGTGVGEQYFGPGTRLTVT.

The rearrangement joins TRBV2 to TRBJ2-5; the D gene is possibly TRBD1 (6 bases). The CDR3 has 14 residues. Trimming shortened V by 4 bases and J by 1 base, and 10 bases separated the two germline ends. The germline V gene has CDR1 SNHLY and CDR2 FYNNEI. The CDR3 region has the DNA TGTGCCAGCAGTGCGGAAGGGGGCCAAGAGACCCAGTACTTC. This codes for CASSAEGGQETQYF.

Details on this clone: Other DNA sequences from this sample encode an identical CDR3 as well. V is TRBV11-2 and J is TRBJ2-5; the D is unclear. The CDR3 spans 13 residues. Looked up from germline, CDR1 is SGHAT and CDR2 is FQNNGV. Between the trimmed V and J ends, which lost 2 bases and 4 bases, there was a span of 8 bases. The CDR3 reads CASSLSLGETQYF. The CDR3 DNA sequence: TGTGCCAGCAGCTTATCTCTCGGAGAGACCCAGTACTTC.